A single sample gave rise to the 18 T cell receptor beta chains below, sequenced in a study of cytomegalovirus exposure and HLA in healthy donors. 13 Jbeta primers and 60 Vbeta primers were used for the PCR. Sequencing used immunoSEQ multiplex PCR; TCRdb keeps in-frame clones, though not all of them. The table shows under 200,000 clones, with around 81% occurring only once. Sequencing was done on a sample of PBMCs. The receptors come from a woman between 45 and 65 years old in good health and CMV-seronegative.

The chain is built from TRBV27 and TRBJ1-2, with D perhaps matching TRBD1 (5 bases). CDR1 is MNHEY and CDR2 is SMNVEV in the germline V gene (reference sequence). With 3 bases removed from V and 8 bases from J, the gap between germline ends came to 13 bases. The CDR3 contains 13 residues. CDR3 DNA: TGTGCCAGCAGTTTTTCAGCAGGGTGGGGCTACACCTTC. As protein: CASSFSAGWGYTF.

This clone occurred once. This chain connects TRBV4-1 to TRBJ1-2; 8 bases are shared with TRBD1. Looked up from germline, CDR1 is MGHRA and CDR2 is YSYEKL. Germline trimming cut 3 bases from V and 7 bases from J; bases unmatched to any gene: 10. CDR3 length: 15 amino acids. This CDR3 is CASSQPGQGIGGYTF. Here the CDR3 DNA reads TGCGCCAGCAGCCAGCCTGGACAGGGAATAGGTGGCTACACCTTC.

The V call is TRBV28, the J call TRBJ1-5, with 7 bases aligning to TRBD1. CDR3 size: 14 residues. CDR1 and CDR2 from the germline V gene are MDHEN and SYDVKM. Trimming cost V 2 bases and J 6 bases; bases outside gene matches: 4. The CDR3 nucleotides read TGTGCCAGCAGTTTAAAGGGGGCGCTTCAGCCCCAGCATTTT. Its protein is CASSLKGALQPQHF.

This chain connects TRBV2 to TRBJ1-1; TRBD1 matches 7 bases. Per the germline V gene, CDR1 is SNHLY and CDR2 is FYNNEI. There are 14 residues in the CDR3. Trimming took 4 bases from V and 3 from J; bases not matched to a gene: 5. The CDR3 nucleotides are TGTGCCAGCAGTGGACAGGGCGGGGACACTGAAGCTTTCTTT. This translates into CASSGQGGDTEAFF.

The chain uses TRBV7-2 and TRBJ2-1; TRBD2 matches 8 bases. The J segment lost 0 bases and the V segment lost 5 bases, leaving 3 bases of the junction unmatched. Germline CDR1 SGHTA, CDR2 FQGNSA. This CDR3 contains 15 residues. This CDR3 reads CASSTSGSSYNEQFF. The CDR3 nucleotides read TGTGCCAGCAGCACCAGCGGGAGCTCCTACAATGAGCAGTTCTTC. Looking up the rest from reference TRBV7-2 and TRBJ2-1 gives the full variable domain: GAGVSQSPSNKVTEKGKDVELRCDPISGHTALYWYRQSLGQGLEFLIYFQGNSAPDKSGLPSDRFSAERTGGSVSTLTIQRTQQEDSAVYLCASSTSGSSYNEQFFGPGTRLTVL.

In its sample, this clone was seen a few times. The chain carries TRBV25-1 and TRBJ2-7; TRBD2 might be the D (6 bases). The CDR3 has 13 residues. V was shortened by 6 bases and J by 9 bases, with 18 bases between the two germline ends. Germline assignment: CDR1 MGHDK and CDR2 SYGVNS. The CDR3 region is CASSPWGEWTQYF. The CDR3 DNA reads as TGTGCCAGCAGCCCCTGGGGGGAGTGGACGCAGTACTTC.

This clone came up a few times. This chain uses TRBV2 with TRBJ1-2, with 8 bases fitting TRBD1. The CDR3 has 14 residues. Per the germline V gene, CDR1 is SNHLY and CDR2 is FYNNEI. Trimming removed 4 bases from V and 2 bases from J; junction bases left unmatched: 3. The CDR3 bases are TGTGCCAGCAGTGCGAGACAGGGGAACTATGGCTACACCTTC. Translation gives CASSARQGNYGYTF.

The V call is TRBV13, the J call TRBJ1-3; D gene unclear. The CDR3 totals 14 residues. Germline CDR1 PRHDT, CDR2 FYEKMQ (reference sequence). V was shortened by 3 bases and J by 1 base, with 7 bases between the two germline ends. The CDR3 is CASSLEVSGNTIYF. In DNA, the CDR3 is TGTGCCAGCAGCTTGGAGGTGTCTGGAAACACCATATATTTT. The full variable domain, rest sourced from reference TRBV13 and TRBJ1-3, is AAGVIQSPRHLIKEKRETATLKCYPIPRHDTVYWYQQGPGQDPQFLISFYEKMQSDKGSIPDRFSAQQFSDYHSELNMSSLELGDSALYFCASSLEVSGNTIYFGEGSWLTVV.

The genes are TRBV28 and TRBJ1-2; 9 bases are a match to TRBD1. Trimming cost V 6 bases and J 3 bases; bases outside gene matches: 5. The CDR3 loop spans 14 amino acids. The V gene's germline CDR1 is MDHEN and CDR2 SYDVKM. The CDR3 DNA follows: TGTGCCAGCAGAACAGGGGGCGCGGACTATGGCTACACCTTC. As protein: CASRTGGADYGYTF.

This clone was seen only once. This chain joins TRBV2 and TRBJ2-2; 12 bases align to TRBD1. The V gene's germline CDR1 is SNHLY and CDR2 FYNNEI. V gave up 7 bases and J gave up 6 bases; unmatched junction bases: 6. The CDR3 contains 15 residues. Written as DNA, the CDR3 is TGTGCCAGCACGGCGGGACAGGGGGCTTCCGGGGAGCTGTTTTTT. This translates into CASTAGQGASGELFF. Complete variable domain (other parts from reference TRBV2 and TRBJ2-2): EPEVTQTPSHQVTQMGQEVILRCVPISNHLYFYWYRQILGQKVEFLVSFYNNEISEKSEIFDDQFSVERPDGSNFTLKIRSTKLEDSAMYFCASTAGQGASGELFFGEGSRLTVL.

This clone was detected once. Other DNA sequences in this specimen translate into the identical CDR3. The chain is built from TRBV7-3 and TRBJ2-3, with 8 nucleotides matching TRBD2. The CDR3 has 15 amino acids. Per the germline V gene, CDR1 is SGHTA and CDR2 is FQGTGA. Losses at the gene ends were 3 bases for V and 3 bases for J; bases not matched to a gene: 5. This CDR3 reads CASSLAGGSTDTQYF. The CDR3 DNA is TGTGCCAGCAGCTTGGCGGGGGGATCGACAGATACGCAGTATTTT.

The V gene is TRBV7-2, the J gene TRBJ1-2, with TRBD1 matching 11 bases. The length of the CDR3 is 15 residues. CDR1 SGHTA and CDR2 FQGNSA come from the germline V gene. V gave up 5 bases and J gave up 3 bases; unmatched junction bases: 5. CDR3 nucleotide sequence: TGTGCCAGCAGCAGCCGGGACAGGGGGGACTATGGCTACACCTTC. Residues: CASSSRDRGDYGYTF.

This sequence joins TRBV13 and TRBJ2-7, with D maybe TRBD1 (6 bases). Trimming took off 3 bases at V and 0 bases at J, with 18 bases between the two ends. CDR1 and CDR2 (germline): PRHDT, FYEKMQ (reference sequence). The CDR3 sequence is 17 residues long. The CDR3 protein is CASSFSPTGLSSYEQYF. CDR3 nucleotide sequence: TGTGCCAGCAGCTTTTCCCCGACAGGCCTGAGCTCCTACGAGCAGTACTTC.

V usage is TRBV7-3 and J usage is TRBJ2-5, with 9 positions matching TRBD2. V was clipped by 2 bases and J by 4 bases; unmatched bases: 5. Germline values: CDR1 SGHTA, CDR2 FQGTGA. The CDR3 sequence is 15 residues long. The CDR3 nucleotides read TGTGCCAGCAGCTTAGGCGGGGGGGCGGGAGAGACCCAGTACTTC. The encoded protein is CASSLGGGAGETQYF.

The gene calls are TRBV5-1 and TRBJ2-5; TRBD1 matches at 7 bases. J gave up 2 bases and V 2 bases, and 6 bases lay outside the gene matches. The CDR3 is 15 amino acids. CDR1 is SGHRS, CDR2 YFSETQ, per germline. CDR3 sequence reads: CASSFTPTGQETQYF. CDR3 coding DNA: TGCGCCAGCAGCTTTACCCCGACAGGGCAAGAGACCCAGTACTTC.

In the case of this clone: The junction and the germline gene differ at one end; a read error may be behind it. This rearrangement joins TRBV9 to TRBJ2-3; 9 positions agree with TRBD2. Looked up from germline, CDR1 is SGDLS and CDR2 is YYNGEE. CDR3 size: 14 residues. The CDR3 sequence: CASRGGTSIDTQYF. CDR3 DNA sequence: TGTGCCAGCAGGGGTGGGACTAGCATAGATACGCAGTATTTT.

The chain carries TRBV4-1 and TRBJ2-2, with a tentative D call TRBD2 (5 bases). V was pared by 1 base and J by 0 bases, with 9 bases between. Germline CDR1 is MGHRA and CDR2 is YSYEKL. The CDR3 spans 16 residues. CDR3 DNA: TGCGCCAGCAGCCAAGTTGTAGCGCCGAACACCGGGGAGCTGTTTTTT. Protein: CASSQVVAPNTGELFF.

This clone was seen a single time. V gene TRBV19 combines with J gene TRBJ2-7, with 11 positions matching TRBD1. The V gene's germline CDR1 is LNHDA and CDR2 SQIVND (reference sequence). Unmatched junction bases numbered 1, after V lost 5 bases and J lost 1 base. This CDR3 is built from 14 residues. The CDR3 nucleotides are TGTGCCAGTAGTGGGACAGGGGGGTCCTACGAGCAGTACTTC. This encodes CASSGTGGSYEQYF.